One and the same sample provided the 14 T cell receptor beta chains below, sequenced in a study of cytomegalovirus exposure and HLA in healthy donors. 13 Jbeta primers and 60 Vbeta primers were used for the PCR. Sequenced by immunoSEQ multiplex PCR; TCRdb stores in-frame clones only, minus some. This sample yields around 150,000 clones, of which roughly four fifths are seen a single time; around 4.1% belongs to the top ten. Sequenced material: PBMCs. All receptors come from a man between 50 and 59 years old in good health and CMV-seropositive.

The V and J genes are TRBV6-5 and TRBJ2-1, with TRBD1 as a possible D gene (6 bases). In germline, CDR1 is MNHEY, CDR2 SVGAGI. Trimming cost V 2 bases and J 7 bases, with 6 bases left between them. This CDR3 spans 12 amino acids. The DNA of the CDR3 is TGTGCCAGCAGTTACCAGGGGAATGAGCAGTTCTTC. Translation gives CASSYQGNEQFF.

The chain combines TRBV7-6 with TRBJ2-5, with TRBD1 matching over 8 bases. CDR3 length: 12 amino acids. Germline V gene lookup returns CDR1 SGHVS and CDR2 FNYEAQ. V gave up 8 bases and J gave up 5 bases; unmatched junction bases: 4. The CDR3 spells CASSGGLETQYF. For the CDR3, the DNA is TGTGCCAGCTCAGGGGGCCTTGAGACCCAGTACTTC.

The CDR3 spells CASSFSPNNEQFF. The DNA of the CDR3 is TGTGCCAGCAGCTTTTCCCCCAACAATGAGCAGTTCTTC. The genes are TRBV7-3 and TRBJ2-1; the D is unclear. Trimming pared 3 bases from V and 5 bases from J, leaving 8 bases between. The CDR3 consists of 13 residues. From germline, CDR1 is SGHTA and CDR2 FQGTGA.

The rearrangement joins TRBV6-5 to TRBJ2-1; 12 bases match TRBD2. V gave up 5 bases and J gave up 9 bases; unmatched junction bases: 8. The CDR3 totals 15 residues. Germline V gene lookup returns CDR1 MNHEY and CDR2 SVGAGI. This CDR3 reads CASSLLAGGQTEQFF. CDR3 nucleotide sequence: TGTGCCAGCAGTCTGCTAGCGGGGGGGCAGACTGAGCAGTTCTTC.

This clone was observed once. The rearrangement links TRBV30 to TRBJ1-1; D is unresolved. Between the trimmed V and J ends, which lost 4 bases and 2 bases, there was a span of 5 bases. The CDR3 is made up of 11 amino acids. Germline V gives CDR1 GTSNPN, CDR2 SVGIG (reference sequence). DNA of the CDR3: TGTGCCTGGACCCTCAACACTGAAGCTTTCTTT. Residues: CAWTLNTEAFF.

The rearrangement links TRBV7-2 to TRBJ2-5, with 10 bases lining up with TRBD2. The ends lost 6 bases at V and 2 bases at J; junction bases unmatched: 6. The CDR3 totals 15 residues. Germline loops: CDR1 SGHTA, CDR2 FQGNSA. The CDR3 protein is CASRLTSGKQETQYF. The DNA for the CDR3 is TGTGCCAGCAGATTAACTAGCGGGAAACAAGAGACCCAGTACTTC. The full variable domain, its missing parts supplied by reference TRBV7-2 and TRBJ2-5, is GAGVSQSPSNKVTEKGKDVELRCDPISGHTALYWYRQSLGQGLEFLIYFQGNSAPDKSGLPSDRFSAERTGGSVSTLTIQRTQQEDSAVYLCASRLTSGKQETQYFGPGTRLLVL.

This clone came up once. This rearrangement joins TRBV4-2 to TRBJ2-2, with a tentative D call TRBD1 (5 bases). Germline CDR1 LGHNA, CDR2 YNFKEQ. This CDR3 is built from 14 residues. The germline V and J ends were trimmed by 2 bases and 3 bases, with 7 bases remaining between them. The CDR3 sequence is CASSQTRDTGELFF. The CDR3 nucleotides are TGTGCCAGCAGCCAAACCAGGGACACCGGGGAGCTGTTTTTT.

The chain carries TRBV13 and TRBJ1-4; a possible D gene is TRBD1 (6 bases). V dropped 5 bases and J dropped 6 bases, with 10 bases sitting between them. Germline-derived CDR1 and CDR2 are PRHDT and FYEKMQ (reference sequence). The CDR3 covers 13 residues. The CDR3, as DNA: TGTGCCAGCAGCGCCAGGACAGATGAAAAACTGTTTTTT. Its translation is CASSARTDEKLFF.

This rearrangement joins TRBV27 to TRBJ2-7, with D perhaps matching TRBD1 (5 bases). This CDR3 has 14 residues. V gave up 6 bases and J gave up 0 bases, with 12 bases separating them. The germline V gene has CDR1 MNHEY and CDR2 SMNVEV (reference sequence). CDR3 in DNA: TGTGCCAGCAGCGTATCTGACAGCTCCTACGAGCAGTACTTC. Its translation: CASSVSDSSYEQYF.

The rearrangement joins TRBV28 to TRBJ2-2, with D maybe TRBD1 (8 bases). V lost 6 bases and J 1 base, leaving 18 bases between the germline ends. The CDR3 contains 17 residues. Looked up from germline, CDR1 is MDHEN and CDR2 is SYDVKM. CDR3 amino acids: CASRYRGGVWNTGELFF. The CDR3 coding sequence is TGTGCCAGCAGGTACAGGGGGGGGGTTTGGAACACCGGGGAGCTGTTTTTT.

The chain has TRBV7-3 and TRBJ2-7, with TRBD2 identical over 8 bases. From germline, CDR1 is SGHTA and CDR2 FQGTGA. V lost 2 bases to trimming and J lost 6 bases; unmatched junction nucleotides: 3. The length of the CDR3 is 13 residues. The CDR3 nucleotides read TGTGCCAGCAGCTTAGATCGGGGGGGCGAGCAGTACTTC. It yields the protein CASSLDRGGEQYF. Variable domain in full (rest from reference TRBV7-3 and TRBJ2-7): GAGVSQTPSNKVTEKGKYVELRCDPISGHTALYWYRQSLGQGPEFLIYFQGTGAADDSGLPNDRFFAVRPEGSVSTLKIQRTERGDSAVYLCASSLDRGGEQYFGPGTRLTVT.

In nucleotides, the CDR3 is TGTGCCAGCAGCCAAGGTTCGGGTAGTGGCTACACCTTC. Its protein product is CASSQGSGSGYTF. The chain joins TRBV4-2 to TRBJ1-2; the D is unclear. CDR1 is LGHNA, CDR2 YNFKEQ, per germline. This CDR3 comprises 13 residues. V was pared by 1 base and J by 7 bases, with 10 bases between.

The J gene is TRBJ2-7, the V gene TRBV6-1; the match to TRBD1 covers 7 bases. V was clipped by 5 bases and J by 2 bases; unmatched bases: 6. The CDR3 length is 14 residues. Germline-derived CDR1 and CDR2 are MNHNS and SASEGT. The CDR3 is CASSYGTATYEQYF. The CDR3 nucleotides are TGTGCCAGCAGTTATGGGACAGCCACCTACGAGCAGTACTTC.

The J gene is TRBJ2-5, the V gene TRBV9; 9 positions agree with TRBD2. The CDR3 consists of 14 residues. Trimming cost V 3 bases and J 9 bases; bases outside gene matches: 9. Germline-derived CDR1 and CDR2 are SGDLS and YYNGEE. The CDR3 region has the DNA TGTGCCAGCAGCGCAAGAGTAGCGGGAGTTCCCCAGTACTTC. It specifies CASSARVAGVPQYF.